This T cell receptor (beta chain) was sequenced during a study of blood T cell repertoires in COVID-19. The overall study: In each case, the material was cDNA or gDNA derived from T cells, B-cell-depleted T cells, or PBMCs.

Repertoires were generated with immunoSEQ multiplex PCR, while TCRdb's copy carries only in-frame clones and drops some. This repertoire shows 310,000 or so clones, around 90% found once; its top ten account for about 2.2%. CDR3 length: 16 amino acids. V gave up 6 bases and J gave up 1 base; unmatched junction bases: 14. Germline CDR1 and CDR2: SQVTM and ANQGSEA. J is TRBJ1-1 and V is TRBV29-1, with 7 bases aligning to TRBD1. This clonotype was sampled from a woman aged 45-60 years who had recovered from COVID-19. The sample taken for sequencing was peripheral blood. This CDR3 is CSVPIRQGNSNTEAFF. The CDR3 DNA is TGCAGCGTCCCGATAAGACAGGGCAATTCGAACACTGAAGCTTTCTTT.